This record covers a single TCR beta chain. These data belong to a study of T cell repertoires in cytomegalovirus infection. At the level of the study: Shared public TCR beta signatures pointed to both CMV infection and a matching HLA type.

In TCRdb, the reads were re-called with MiXCR into one record per CDR3 protein. The data show about 190,000 distinct CDR3 sequences, 28% seen once. The sequenced sample was PBMCs. The TCR was taken from a human donor in good health (CMV status not recorded). Some clones in this sample may be carry-over from other donors' samples.

The DNA of the CDR3 is TGTGCCAGCAGCGCCCGACAGGGAGGGGGCACAGATACGCAGTATTTT. Amino acids: CASSARQGGGTDTQYF. V gene TRBV7-3 combines with J gene TRBJ2-3; D tentatively reads TRBD1 or TRBD2 (7 bases each). Germline assignment: CDR1 SGHTA and CDR2 FQGTGA. V lost 5 bases, J lost 1 base, and 16 bases lay in between. The length of the CDR3 is 16 residues. The full variable domain, its missing parts supplied by reference TRBV7-3 and TRBJ2-3, is GAGVSQTPSNKVTEKGKYVELRCDPISGHTALYWYRQSLGQGPEFLIYFQGTGAADDSGLPNDRFFAVRPEGSVSTLKIQRTERGDSAVYLCASSARQGGGTDTQYFGPGTRLTVL.